Shown below are 3 T cell receptor beta chains from a single sample sequenced in a study of vaccination and CD4 T cells after COVID-19. An Oncomine TCR Beta short-read assay was used to sequence the DNA from cultured CD4+ T cells. TCRdb analysed the PCR reads with MiXCR anew, one entry per CDR3 protein. The top ten clones hold 25% to 35% of a sample with approximately 8,500 distinct CDR3 sequences, 60% of them seen once. These receptors' antigens are unknown. Treatment described: roughly ten-day PBMC culture with coronavirus spike peptide pools or control peptides (ViraFEST assay). The specimen was CD4+ T cells from blood, cultured in vitro. The receptor source for this set is a human donor who had recovered from COVID-19.

The chain employs TRBV5-4 and TRBJ2-5, with D possibly called TRBD1 or TRBD2 (6 bases each). The CDR3 is 14 amino acids. V was clipped by 3 bases and J by 3 bases, with 12 bases between them. CDR1 is SGHNT and CDR2 is YYREEE in the germline V gene (reference sequence). The CDR3 sequence: CASSSRRGEETQYF. The CDR3 bases are TGTGCCAGCAGCTCCCGTAGGGGGGAAGAGACCCAGTACTTC.

This clonotype was picked up a small number of times. The V gene is TRBV27, the J gene TRBJ1-5; 10 positions match TRBD1. The CDR3 has 19 amino acids. Germline V CDR1 and CDR2: MNHEY, SMNVEV (reference sequence). V lost 8 bases to trimming and J lost 0 bases; unmatched junction nucleotides: 16. CDR3 sequence: CASLPTGTGDRYSNQPQHF. DNA of the CDR3: TGTGCCAGCCTCCCCACCGGGACAGGGGACCGATATAGCAATCAGCCCCAGCATTTT.

The gene calls are TRBV7-6 and TRBJ2-7; D is uncertain. In germline, CDR1 is SGHVS, CDR2 FNYEAQ. Trimming cost V 5 bases and J 6 bases, with 14 bases left between them. The length of the CDR3 is 13 residues. The CDR3 DNA reads TGTGCCAGCAGCACCGACCCTCCCTCCGAGCAGTACTTC. Its protein is CASSTDPPSEQYF. Combining the CDR3 with reference TRBV7-6 and TRBJ2-7 gives the whole variable domain GAGVSQSPRYKVTKRGQDVALRCDPISGHVSLYWYRQALGQGPEFLTYFNYEAQQDKSGLPNDRFSAERPEGSISTLTIQRTEQRDSAMYRCASSTDPPSEQYFGPGTRLTVT.